A single sample gave rise to the 10 T cell receptor beta chains below, sequenced in a study of cytomegalovirus exposure and HLA in healthy donors. A multiplex PCR was run with 60 Vbeta primers and 13 Jbeta primers. The method was immunoSEQ multiplex PCR; TCRdb's version includes in-frame clones alone and lacks a portion of them. Of about 90,000 clones in the sample, 70% to 80% are singletons; the top ten hold 20% to 25%. Sequencing was carried out using PBMCs. These receptors originate from a man aged 25 to 40 in good health and CMV-seropositive.

The chain recombines TRBV6-1 with TRBJ2-5; 10 bases map to TRBD2. CDR3 size: 16 residues. The V and J ends lost 2 bases and 5 bases, in that order; junction bases with no gene match: 8. CDR1 and CDR2 from the germline V gene are MNHNS and SASEGT. The CDR3 DNA is TGTGCCAGCAGTGAATGGCTAGCGGGGGCTGCGGAGACCCAGTACTTC. Its protein product is CASSEWLAGAAETQYF.

The chain employs TRBV5-1 and TRBJ2-1, with 14 bases that match TRBD2. The CDR3 sequence is 17 residues long. The V gene end was trimmed by 4 bases and the J gene end by 4 bases; junction bases not matched to a gene: 7. Germline V lookup: CDR1 SGHRS, CDR2 YFSETQ. CDR3 in DNA: TGCGCCAGCAGCACCGGACTAGCGGGAGGATCATACAATGAGCAGTTCTTC. It translates to CASSTGLAGGSYNEQFF.

The table lists this clone with a few counts. The CDR3 loop is CASSFGREENNEQFF. The CDR3 bases are TGTGCCAGCAGCTTCGGGCGGGAGGAAAACAATGAGCAGTTCTTC. The V call is TRBV7-9, the J call TRBJ2-1; 8 bases are a match to TRBD2. V was clipped by 3 bases and J by 5 bases; unmatched bases: 6. Per the germline V gene, CDR1 is SEHNR and CDR2 is FQNEAQ (reference sequence). The CDR3 covers 15 residues.

The chain employs TRBV27 and TRBJ1-4; a possible D gene is TRBD1 (5 bases). CDR1 is MNHEY, CDR2 SMNVEV, per germline (reference sequence). The V and J ends lost 6 bases and 1 base respectively, with 12 bases between them. The length of the CDR3 is 15 residues. The CDR3 coding sequence is TGTGCCAGCAGGCTGCTCGGGGGAACTAATGAAAAACTGTTTTTT. Its protein is CASRLLGGTNEKLFF.

V is TRBV5-1 and J is TRBJ2-5, with TRBD2 identical over 12 bases. J lost 5 bases, V lost 4 bases, and 3 bases had no gene match. This CDR3 has 14 amino acids. Germline V gives CDR1 SGHRS, CDR2 YFSETQ. CDR3 sequence reads: CASSRTSGVETQYF. In DNA, the CDR3 is TGCGCCAGCAGCAGGACTAGCGGGGTTGAGACCCAGTACTTC.

The J gene is TRBJ2-1, the V gene TRBV2, with D hard to call. This CDR3 region has 12 residues. The germline CDR1 and CDR2 sequences are SNHLY and FYNNEI. V lost 5 bases and J lost 10, with 12 bases in between. CDR3 amino acids: CASSYSVSEQFF. CDR3 nucleotides: TGTGCCAGCAGTTACTCTGTTTCCGAGCAGTTCTTC. Together with reference TRBV2 and TRBJ2-1, the CDR3 gives the full variable domain: EPEVTQTPSHQVTQMGQEVILRCVPISNHLYFYWYRQILGQKVEFLVSFYNNEISEKSEIFDDQFSVERPDGSNFTLKIRSTKLEDSAMYFCASSYSVSEQFFGPGTRLTVL.

The chain links TRBV5-4 to TRBJ1-1, with 7 bases aligning to TRBD1. Germline CDR1 reads SGHNT; CDR2 reads YYREEE (reference sequence). V was pared by 4 bases and J by 6 bases, with 9 bases of the junction left unmatched. CDR3 length equals 14 residues. The CDR3 spells CASSRQQGIPEAFF. CDR3 nucleotides: TGTGCCAGCAGCCGACAACAGGGGATTCCTGAAGCTTTCTTT.

This chain links TRBV28 with TRBJ1-1, with TRBD1 matching over 7 bases. Germline lookup yields CDR1 MDHEN and CDR2 SYDVKM. The CDR3 has 15 residues. V was clipped by 5 bases and J by 4 bases; unmatched bases: 10. The CDR3 DNA reads as TGTGCCAGCAGTCCTTACCAGGGGGAAATCACTGAAGCTTTCTTT. Its protein is CASSPYQGEITEAFF.

The chain employs TRBV7-9 and TRBJ1-4, with 9 positions matching TRBD1. Germline assignment: CDR1 SEHNR and CDR2 FQNEAQ (reference sequence). The V gene end was trimmed by 1 base and the J gene end by 8 bases; junction bases not matched to a gene: 2. The length of the CDR3 is 14 residues. CDR3 loop: CASSLGQGEEKLFF. CDR3 DNA: TGTGCCAGCAGCTTAGGACAGGGGGAAGAAAAACTGTTTTTT.

This clone is a singleton in its sample. The V and J genes are TRBV5-1 and TRBJ1-6; D ambiguous. Trimming left V 1 base short and J 8 bases short, with 16 bases between. The CDR3 runs 16 residues. The V gene's germline CDR1 is SGHRS and CDR2 YFSETQ. CDR3 in amino acids: CASSLKGTTRDSPLHF. The CDR3 bases are TGCGCCAGCAGCTTGAAGGGAACTACGCGGGATTCACCCCTCCACTTT. Filled out from reference TRBV5-1 and TRBJ1-6, the complete variable domain reads KAGVTQTPRYLIKTRGQQVTLSCSPISGHRSVSWYQQTPGQGLQFLFEYFSETQRNKGNFPGRFSGRQFSNSRSEMNVSTLELGDSALYLCASSLKGTTRDSPLHFGNGTRLTVT.